This TCR beta chain emerged from a study of blood T cell repertoires in COVID-19. The overall study: Collection of acute and convalescent COVID-19 samples took place in the United States, Italy and Spain. Sources were T cells, B-cell-depleted T cells, or PBMCs; the material itself was cDNA or gDNA.

J lost 2 bases, V lost 4 bases, and 10 bases had no gene match. This CDR3 has 17 amino acids. Germline V gene sequence: CDR1 SGHKS, CDR2 YYEKEE (reference sequence). Original handling: Researchers report that nucleated cell counts were estimated from reference gene primer amplification. The data were produced by immunoSEQ multiplex PCR, yet TCRdb's version contains in-frame clones alone and is incomplete. For V, J and clone size, that table is used; D and trimming come from the DNA. Of approximately 66,000 clones listed, 73% are singletons. J is TRBJ2-3 and V is TRBV5-5, with 10 bases fitting TRBD2. Sequenced sample: peripheral blood. The receptor was derived from a man in his sixties with acute or convalescent COVID-19. The CDR3 nucleotides read TGTGCCAGCAGCCCCCTCCCCAGCGGGAGGGCCACAGATACGCAGTATTTT. Translated, it gives CASSPLPSGRATDTQYF.